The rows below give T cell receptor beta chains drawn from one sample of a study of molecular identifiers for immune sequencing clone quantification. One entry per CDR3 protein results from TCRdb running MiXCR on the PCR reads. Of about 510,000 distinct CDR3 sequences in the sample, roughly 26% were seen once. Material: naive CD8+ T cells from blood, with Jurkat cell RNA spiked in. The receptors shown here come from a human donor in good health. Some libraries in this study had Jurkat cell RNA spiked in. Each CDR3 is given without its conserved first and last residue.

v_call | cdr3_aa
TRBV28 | ASSPPGTSAYEQY
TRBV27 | ASSLRQVQVEQY
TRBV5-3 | ASSLGAGFGNSPLH
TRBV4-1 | ASSQGQGRHEQY
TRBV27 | ASSLLGYSGANVLT
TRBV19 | ASSIVNGNTEAF
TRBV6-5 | ASSYGSVAEAF
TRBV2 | ASSVSAYHGAPGAQY
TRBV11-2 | ASSLGAGNEQF
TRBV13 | ASSATSGREAF
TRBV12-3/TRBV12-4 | ASSPGSGLYGYT
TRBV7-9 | ASSSEDNEQF
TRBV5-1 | ASRLAGDSIQY
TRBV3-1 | ASSQAGTGDYEQY
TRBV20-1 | SANAGDTNTGELF
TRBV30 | AWTEGGVQF
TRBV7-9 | ASSLAPYGDSYEQY
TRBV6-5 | ASSSRITEAF
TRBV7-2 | ASSLVGGSTDKQY
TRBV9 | ASSVEDRASTEAF
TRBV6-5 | ASSYSIPGGNEKLF
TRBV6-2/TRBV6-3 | ASSLSGGLTDTQY
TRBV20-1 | SARRLRTSGEQF
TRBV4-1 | ASSQEGTGSYEQY
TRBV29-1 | SVGDPRYEQF
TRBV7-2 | ASSPSRGSGNTIY
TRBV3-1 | ASSQGSTGVSYEQY
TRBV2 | ASSEADHPLPYEQY
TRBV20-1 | SARDPGQSGDTQY
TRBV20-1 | SAIGGDTQY
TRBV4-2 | ASSPGGRTEAF
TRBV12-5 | ASGQFQTANTGAF
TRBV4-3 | ASSQDSARGHEQY
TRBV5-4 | ASSLEGIGEKLF
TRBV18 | ASSPPLGQGEQF
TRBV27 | ASSLPSNRDLQETQY
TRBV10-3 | ASGGSTNEKLF
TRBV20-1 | SARGQVTYEQY
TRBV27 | ASSFGTGGYEKLF
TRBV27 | ASRAGRGVVEQY
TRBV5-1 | ASSLEGRASYEQY
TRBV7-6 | ASSLGLAYNEQF
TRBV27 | ASSSGTGLHYGYT
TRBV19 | ASSIAGAIGYT
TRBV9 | ASSVGTDNTEAF
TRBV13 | ASSLGLAAHGTQY
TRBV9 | ASDGGRYYGYT
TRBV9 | ASSAAGTPSYEQY
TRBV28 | ASSFRFQGADNEKLF